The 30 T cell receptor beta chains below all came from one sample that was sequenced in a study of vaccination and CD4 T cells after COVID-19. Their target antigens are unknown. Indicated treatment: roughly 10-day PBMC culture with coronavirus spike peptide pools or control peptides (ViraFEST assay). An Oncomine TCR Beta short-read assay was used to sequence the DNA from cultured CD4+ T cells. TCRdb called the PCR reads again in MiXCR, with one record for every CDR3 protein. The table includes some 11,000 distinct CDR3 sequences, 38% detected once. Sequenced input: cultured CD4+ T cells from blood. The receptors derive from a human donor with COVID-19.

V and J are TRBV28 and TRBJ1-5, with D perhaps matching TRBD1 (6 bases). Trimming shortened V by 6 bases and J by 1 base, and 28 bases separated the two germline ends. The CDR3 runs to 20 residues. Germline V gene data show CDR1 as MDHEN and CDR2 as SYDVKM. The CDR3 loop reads CASSEREVRGALKSNQPQHF. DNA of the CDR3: TGTGCCAGCAGCGAAAGGGAGGTGAGGGGGGCTTTAAAGAGCAATCAGCCCCAGCATTTT.

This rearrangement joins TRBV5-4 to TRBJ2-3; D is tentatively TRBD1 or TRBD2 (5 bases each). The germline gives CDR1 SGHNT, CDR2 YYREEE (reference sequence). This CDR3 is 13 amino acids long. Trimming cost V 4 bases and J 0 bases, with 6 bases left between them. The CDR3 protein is CASSRDSTDTQYF. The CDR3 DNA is TGTGCCAGCAGCCGGGACAGCACAGATACGCAGTATTTT.

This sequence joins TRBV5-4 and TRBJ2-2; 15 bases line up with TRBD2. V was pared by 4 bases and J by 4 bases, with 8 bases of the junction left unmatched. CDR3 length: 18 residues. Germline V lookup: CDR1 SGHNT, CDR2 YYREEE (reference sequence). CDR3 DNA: TGTGCCAGCAGCCCCGGACTAGCGGGGGGGCCGGGCACCGGGGAGCTGTTTTTT. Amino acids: CASSPGLAGGPGTGELFF. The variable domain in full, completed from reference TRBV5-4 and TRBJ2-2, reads ETGVTQSPTHLIKTRGQQVTLRCSSQSGHNTVSWYQQALGQGPQFIFQYYREEENGRGNFPPRFSGLQFPNYSSELNVNALELDDSALYLCASSPGLAGGPGTGELFFGEGSRLTVL.

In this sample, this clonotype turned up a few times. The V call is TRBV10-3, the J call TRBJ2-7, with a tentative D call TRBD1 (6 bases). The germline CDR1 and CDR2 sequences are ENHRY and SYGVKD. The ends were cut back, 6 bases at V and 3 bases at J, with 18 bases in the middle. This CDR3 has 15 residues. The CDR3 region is CAISRGGPTDYEQYF. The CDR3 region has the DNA TGTGCCATCAGCAGGGGTGGACCTACGGACTACGAGCAGTACTTC.

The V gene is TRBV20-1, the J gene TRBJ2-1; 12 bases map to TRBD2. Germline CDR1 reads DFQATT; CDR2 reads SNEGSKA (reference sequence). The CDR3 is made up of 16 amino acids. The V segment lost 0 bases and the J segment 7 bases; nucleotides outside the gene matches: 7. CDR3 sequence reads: CSARDPTSGGKNEQFF. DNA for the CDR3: TGCAGTGCTAGAGATCCTACTAGCGGGGGGAAAAATGAGCAGTTCTTC.

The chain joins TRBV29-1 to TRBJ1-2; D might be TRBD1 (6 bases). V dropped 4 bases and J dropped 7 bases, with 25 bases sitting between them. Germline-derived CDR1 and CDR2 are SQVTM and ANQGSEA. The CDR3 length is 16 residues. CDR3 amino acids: CSVVAEGGTSKGGYTF. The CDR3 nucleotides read TGCAGCGTTGTCGCAGAGGGGGGGACGTCCAAGGGTGGCTACACCTTC.

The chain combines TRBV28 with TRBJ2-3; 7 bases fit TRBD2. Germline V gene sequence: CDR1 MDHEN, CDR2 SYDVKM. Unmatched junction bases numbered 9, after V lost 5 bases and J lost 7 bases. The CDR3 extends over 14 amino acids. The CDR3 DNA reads TGTGCCAGCAGTACCTGGCGGGGGACGAATACGCAGTATTTT. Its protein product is CASSTWRGTNTQYF.

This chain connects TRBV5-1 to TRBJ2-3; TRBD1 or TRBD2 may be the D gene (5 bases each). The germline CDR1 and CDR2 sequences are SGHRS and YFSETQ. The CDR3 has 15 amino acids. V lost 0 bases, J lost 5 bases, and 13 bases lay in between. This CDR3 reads CASSLVGEMGDTQYF. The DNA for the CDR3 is TGCGCCAGCAGCTTGGTGGGGGAAATGGGAGATACGCAGTATTTT.

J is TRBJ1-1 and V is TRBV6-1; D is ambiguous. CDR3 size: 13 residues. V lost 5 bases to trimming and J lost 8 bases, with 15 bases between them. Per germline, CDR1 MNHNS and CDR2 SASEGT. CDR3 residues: CASSTNRAREAFF. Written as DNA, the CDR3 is TGTGCCAGCAGTACAAACCGGGCCCGAGAAGCTTTCTTT.

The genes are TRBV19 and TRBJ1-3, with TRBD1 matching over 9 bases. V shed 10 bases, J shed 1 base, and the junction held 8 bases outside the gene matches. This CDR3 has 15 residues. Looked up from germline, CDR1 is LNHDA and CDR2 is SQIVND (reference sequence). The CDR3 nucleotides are TGTGCCACCCGATCCGGGACAGGGTCTGGAAACACCATATATTTT. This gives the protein CATRSGTGSGNTIYF. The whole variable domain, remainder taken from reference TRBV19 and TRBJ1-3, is DGGITQSPKYLFRKEGQNVTLSCEQNLNHDAMYWYRQDPGQGLRLIYYSQIVNDFQKGDIAEGYSVSREKKESFPLTVTSAQKNPTAFYLCATRSGTGSGNTIYFGEGSWLTVV.

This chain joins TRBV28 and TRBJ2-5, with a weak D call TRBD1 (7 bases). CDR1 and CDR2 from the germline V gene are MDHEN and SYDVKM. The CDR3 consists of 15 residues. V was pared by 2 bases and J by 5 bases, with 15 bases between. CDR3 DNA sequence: TGTGCCAGCAGTTTACCCACAGGGGCGGGGGAGACCCAGTACTTC. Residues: CASSLPTGAGETQYF. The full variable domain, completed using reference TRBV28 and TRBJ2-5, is DVKVTQSSRYLVKRTGEKVFLECVQDMDHENMFWYRQDPGLGLRLIYFSYDVKMKEKGDIPEGYSVSREKKERFSLILESASTNQTSMYLCASSLPTGAGETQYFGPGTRLLVL.

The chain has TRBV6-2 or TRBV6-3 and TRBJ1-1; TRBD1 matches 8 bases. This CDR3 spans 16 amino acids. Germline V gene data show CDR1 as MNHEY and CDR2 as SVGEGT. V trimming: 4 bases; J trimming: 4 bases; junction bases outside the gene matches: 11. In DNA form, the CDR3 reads TGTGCCAGCAGTTTCTTTCCGACAGGGGATAGCACTGAAGCTTTCTTT. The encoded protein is CASSFFPTGDSTEAFF.

The CDR3 bases are TGTGCCAGCAGCGGCGTGGGGGGAGCTAACTATGGCTACACCTTC. It yields the protein CASSGVGGANYGYTF. V usage is TRBV5-6 and J usage is TRBJ1-2, with D possibly matching TRBD1 (5 bases). V shed 4 bases and J shed 0 bases, with 13 bases lying between them. Germline V gives CDR1 SGHDT, CDR2 YYEEEE. The length of the CDR3 is 15 residues.

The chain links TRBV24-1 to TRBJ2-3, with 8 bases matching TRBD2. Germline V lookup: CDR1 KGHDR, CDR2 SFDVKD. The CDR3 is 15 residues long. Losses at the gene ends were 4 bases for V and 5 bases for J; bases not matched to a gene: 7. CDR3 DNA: TGTGCCACCAGTGACACAGCGGGGGTGGGAGATACGCAGTATTTT. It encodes CATSDTAGVGDTQYF.

The chain's CDR3 is CAWMRGENTEAFF. In nucleotides, the CDR3 is TGTGCCTGGATGCGAGGAGAGAACACTGAAGCTTTCTTT. The rearrangement joins TRBV30 to TRBJ1-1; D remains ambiguous. Germline CDR1 and CDR2: GTSNPN and SVGIG (reference sequence). The CDR3 length is 13 residues. Between the trimmed V and J ends, which lost 4 bases and 1 base, there was a span of 10 bases.

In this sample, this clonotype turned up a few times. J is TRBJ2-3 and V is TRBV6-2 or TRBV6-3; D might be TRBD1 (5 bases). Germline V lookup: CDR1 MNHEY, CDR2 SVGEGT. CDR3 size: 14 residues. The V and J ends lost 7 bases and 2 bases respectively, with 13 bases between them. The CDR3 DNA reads TGTGCCAGCACCCTGGGGCCCGCCACAGATACGCAGTATTTT. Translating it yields CASTLGPATDTQYF.

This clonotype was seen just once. CDR3 sequence reads: CASSEILAGNTIYF. As DNA, the CDR3 is TGTGCCAGCAGTGAGATTTTGGCAGGAAACACCATATATTTT. The chain uses TRBV28 and TRBJ1-3; D gene unclear. V was trimmed by 5 bases and J by 4 bases, leaving 12 bases between them. From germline, CDR1 is MDHEN and CDR2 SYDVKM. The CDR3 covers 14 residues.

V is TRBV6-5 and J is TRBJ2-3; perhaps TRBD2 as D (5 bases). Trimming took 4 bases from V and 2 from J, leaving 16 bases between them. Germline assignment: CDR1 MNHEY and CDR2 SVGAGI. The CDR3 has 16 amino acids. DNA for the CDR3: TGTGCCAGCAGTTTCGCCGCCCAGCGGTTCACAGATACGCAGTATTTT. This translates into CASSFAAQRFTDTQYF.

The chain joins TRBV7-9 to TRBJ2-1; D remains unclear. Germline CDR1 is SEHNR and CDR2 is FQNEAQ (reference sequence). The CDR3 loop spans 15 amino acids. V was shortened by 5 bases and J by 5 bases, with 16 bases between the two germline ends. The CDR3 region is CASSPKRRQNNEQFF. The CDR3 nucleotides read TGTGCCAGCAGCCCGAAACGGCGGCAGAACAATGAGCAGTTCTTC.

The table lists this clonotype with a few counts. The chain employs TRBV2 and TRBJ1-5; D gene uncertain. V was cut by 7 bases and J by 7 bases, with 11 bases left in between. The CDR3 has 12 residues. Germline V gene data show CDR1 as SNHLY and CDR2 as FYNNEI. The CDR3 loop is CASNLDLQPQHF. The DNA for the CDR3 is TGTGCCAGCAATCTCGATCTGCAGCCCCAGCATTTT.

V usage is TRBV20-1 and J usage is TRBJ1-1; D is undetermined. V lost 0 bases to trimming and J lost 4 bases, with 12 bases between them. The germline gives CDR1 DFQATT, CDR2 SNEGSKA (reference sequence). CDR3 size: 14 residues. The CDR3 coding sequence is TGCAGTGCTAGAGATTCAAGGCATGGCACTGAAGCTTTCTTT. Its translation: CSARDSRHGTEAFF.

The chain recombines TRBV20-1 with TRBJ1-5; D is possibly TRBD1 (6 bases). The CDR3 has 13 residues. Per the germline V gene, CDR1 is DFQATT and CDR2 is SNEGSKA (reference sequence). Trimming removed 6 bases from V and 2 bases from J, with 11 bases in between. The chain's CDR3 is CSALSGGNQPQHF. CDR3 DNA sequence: TGCAGTGCACTATCAGGGGGCAATCAGCCCCAGCATTTT.

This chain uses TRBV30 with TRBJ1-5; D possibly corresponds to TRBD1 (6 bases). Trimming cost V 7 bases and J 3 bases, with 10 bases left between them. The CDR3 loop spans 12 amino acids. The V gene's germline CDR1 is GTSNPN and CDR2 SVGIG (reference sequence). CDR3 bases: TGTGCCTTCGGACAGCCCAATCAGCCCCAGCATTTT. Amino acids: CAFGQPNQPQHF.

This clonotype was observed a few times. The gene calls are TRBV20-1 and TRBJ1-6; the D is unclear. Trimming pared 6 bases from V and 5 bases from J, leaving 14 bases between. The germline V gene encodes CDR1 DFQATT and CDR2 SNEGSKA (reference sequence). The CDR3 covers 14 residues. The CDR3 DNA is TGCAGTGCGTCAACCCCTGGAGATAATTCACCCCTCCACTTT. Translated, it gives CSASTPGDNSPLHF.

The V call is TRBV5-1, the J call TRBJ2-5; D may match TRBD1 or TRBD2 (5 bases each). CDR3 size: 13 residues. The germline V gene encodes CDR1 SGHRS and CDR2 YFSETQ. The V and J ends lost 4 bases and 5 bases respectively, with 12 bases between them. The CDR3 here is CASSRGGEETQYF. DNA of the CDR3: TGCGCCAGCAGCCGTGGGGGAGAGGAGACCCAGTACTTC.

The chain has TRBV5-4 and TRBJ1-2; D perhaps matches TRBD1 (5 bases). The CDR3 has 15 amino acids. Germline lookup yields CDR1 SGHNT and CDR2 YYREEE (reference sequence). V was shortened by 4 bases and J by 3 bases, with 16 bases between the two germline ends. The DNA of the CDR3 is TGTGCCAGCAGCAGGGGTTCAAGCAGGGACTATGGCTACACCTTC. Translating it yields CASSRGSSRDYGYTF. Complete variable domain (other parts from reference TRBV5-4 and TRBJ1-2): ETGVTQSPTHLIKTRGQQVTLRCSSQSGHNTVSWYQQALGQGPQFIFQYYREEENGRGNFPPRFSGLQFPNYSSELNVNALELDDSALYLCASSRGSSRDYGYTFGSGTRLTVV.

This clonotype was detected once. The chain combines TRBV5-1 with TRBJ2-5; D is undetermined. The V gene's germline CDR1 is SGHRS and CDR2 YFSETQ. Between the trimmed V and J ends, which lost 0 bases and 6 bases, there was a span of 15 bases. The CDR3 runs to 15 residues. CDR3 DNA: TGCGCCAGCAGCTTGGTGGGGAATAGTTGGAAGACCCAGTACTTC. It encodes CASSLVGNSWKTQYF.

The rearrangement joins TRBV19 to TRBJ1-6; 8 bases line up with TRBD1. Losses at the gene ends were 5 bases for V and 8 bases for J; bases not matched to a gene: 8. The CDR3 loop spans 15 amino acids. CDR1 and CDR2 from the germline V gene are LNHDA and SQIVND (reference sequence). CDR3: CASSPWGQVDSPLHF. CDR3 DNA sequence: TGTGCCAGTAGTCCCTGGGGACAGGTGGATTCACCCCTCCACTTT.

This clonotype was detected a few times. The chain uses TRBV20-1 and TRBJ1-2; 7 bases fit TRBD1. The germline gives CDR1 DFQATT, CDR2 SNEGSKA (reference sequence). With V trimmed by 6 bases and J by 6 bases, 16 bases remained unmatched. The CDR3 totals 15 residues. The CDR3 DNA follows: TGCAGTGCCCCGGACAGGATTCGACTTCAAGATGGCTACACCTTC. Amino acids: CSAPDRIRLQDGYTF.

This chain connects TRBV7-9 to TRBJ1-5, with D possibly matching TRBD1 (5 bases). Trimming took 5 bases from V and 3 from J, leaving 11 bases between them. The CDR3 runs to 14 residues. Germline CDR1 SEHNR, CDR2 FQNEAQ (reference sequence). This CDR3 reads CASSRDSTNQPQHF. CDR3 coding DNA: TGTGCCAGCAGCCGCGACAGTACCAATCAGCCCCAGCATTTT. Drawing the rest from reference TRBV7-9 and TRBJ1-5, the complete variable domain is DTGVSQNPRHKITKRGQNVTFRCDPISEHNRLYWYRQTLGQGPEFLTYFQNEAQLEKSRLLSDRFSAERPKGSFSTLEIQRTEQGDSAMYLCASSRDSTNQPQHFGDGTRLSIL.